The rows below give T cell receptor beta chains drawn from one sample of a study of cytomegalovirus exposure and HLA in healthy donors. Repertoires were generated with immunoSEQ multiplex PCR, while TCRdb's copy carries only in-frame clones and drops some. Counted here are over 50,000 clones, under 85% occurring once; the ten biggest clones make up roughly 51%. Sequenced: PBMCs. The receptors here all came from a man aged 50-59 years in good health and CMV-seropositive. Both conserved end residues are part of each CDR3. Each record gives: D gene, clone size, V gene, J gene, CDR3 protein, CDR3 DNA. D genes are given only for firm matches. Size is omitted from some rows. Given values are once, few, many or a class for expanded clones.

D: TRBD1
size: -
V: TRBV7-2
J: TRBJ1-1
CDR3: CASNPTGMNTEAFF
DNA: TGTGCCAGCAACCCGACAGGGATGAACACTGAAGCTTTCTTT

D: TRBD1
size: -
V: TRBV6-1
J: TRBJ1-1
CDR3: CASSFTGGTNTEAFF
DNA: TGTGCCAGCAGTTTCACAGGGGGCACGAACACTGAAGCTTTCTTT

D: -
size: many
V: TRBV4-2
J: TRBJ2-6
CDR3: CASSQRTGSSGANVLTF
DNA: TGTGCCAGCAGCCAGCGAACAGGGAGCTCTGGGGCCAACGTCCTGACTTTC

D: -
size: -
V: TRBV19
J: TRBJ2-6
CDR3: CASSIGRLANVLTF
DNA: TGTGCCAGTAGTATAGGCCGACTTGCCAACGTCCTGACTTTC

D: TRBD2
size: -
V: TRBV5-4
J: TRBJ2-1
CDR3: CASSPPGLAGNNEQFF
DNA: TGTGCCAGCAGCCCACCGGGACTAGCGGGAAACAATGAGCAGTTCTTC

D: -
size: -
V: TRBV12-5
J: TRBJ1-4
CDR3: CASGLEQRGLPLNLSEKLFF
DNA: TGTGCTAGTGGTTTGGAACAGCGGGGGCTACCTCTGAACCTGAGTGAAAAACTGTTTTTT

D: TRBD1
size: -
V: TRBV18
J: TRBJ1-1
CDR3: CASSSGTGGRTEAFF
DNA: TGTGCCAGCTCATCAGGGACAGGGGGAAGGACTGAAGCTTTCTTT

D: -
size: -
V: TRBV5-1
J: TRBJ1-1
CDR3: CASSPREGTEAFF
DNA: TGCGCCAGCAGCCCCCGGGAGGGTACTGAAGCTTTCTTT

D: TRBD1
size: -
V: TRBV2
J: TRBJ1-1
CDR3: CAIGQENTEAFF
DNA: TGTGCCATAGGACAGGAGAACACTGAAGCTTTCTTT

D: TRBD2
size: -
V: TRBV19
J: TRBJ2-2
CDR3: CASSIWASGKTGELFF
DNA: TGTGCCAGTAGTATATGGGCTAGCGGGAAAACCGGGGAGCTGTTTTTT

D: TRBD2
size: -
V: TRBV11-2
J: TRBJ2-1
CDR3: CASSLGGTSVSYNEQFF
DNA: TGTGCCAGCAGCTTAGGGGGGACTAGCGTCTCCTACAATGAGCAGTTCTTC

D: TRBD1
size: -
V: TRBV7-9
J: TRBJ2-7
CDR3: CASSFPGQGNEQYF
DNA: TGTGCCAGCAGCTTTCCGGGACAGGGTAACGAGCAGTACTTC

D: TRBD1
size: once
V: TRBV30
J: TRBJ1-2
CDR3: CAWSDGQGAGGYTF
DNA: TGTGCCTGGAGTGACGGACAGGGGGCGGGAGGCTACACCTTC

D: -
size: -
V: TRBV7-9
J: TRBJ2-1
CDR3: CASSRQVMQGNEQFF
DNA: TGTGCCAGCAGCCGACAGGTTATGCAAGGGAATGAGCAGTTCTTC

D: -
size: -
V: TRBV7-9
J: TRBJ2-5
CDR3: CSSSLEVEEGETQYF
DNA: TGTTCCAGCAGCTTAGAGGTTGAGGAAGGAGAGACCCAGTACTTC

D: TRBD1
size: -
V: TRBV7-2
J: TRBJ2-7
CDR3: CASSLVGTGTYEQYF
DNA: TGTGCCAGCAGCTTAGTCGGGACAGGGACCTACGAGCAGTACTTC

D: TRBD2
size: -
V: TRBV19
J: TRBJ2-7
CDR3: CASSKGLAGASYEQYF
DNA: TGTGCCAGTAGTAAAGGACTAGCGGGGGCCTCCTACGAGCAGTACTTC

D: -
size: once
V: TRBV9
J: TRBJ1-3
CDR3: CASSVGGGMSSGNTIYF
DNA: TGTGCCAGCAGCGTAGGGGGGGGGATGAGCTCTGGAAACACCATATATTTT

D: TRBD1
size: -
V: TRBV7-3
J: TRBJ2-7
CDR3: CASSLEGASEQYF
DNA: TGTGCCAGCAGCTTAGAGGGGGCCAGCGAGCAGTACTTC

D: -
size: -
V: TRBV4-3
J: TRBJ2-1
CDR3: CASSQDMILLMYNEQFF
DNA: TGCGCAAGCAGCCAAGATATGATCCTACTCATGTACAATGAGCAGTTCTTC

D: -
size: few
V: TRBV4-3
J: TRBJ2-1
CDR3: CARSQDPIVLISNEQFF
DNA: TGCGCCCGCAGCCAAGATCCGATCGTACTCATCTCCAATGAGCAGTTCTTC

D: TRBD1
size: -
V: TRBV19
J: TRBJ1-5
CDR3: CASTPTRGQQNSNQPQHF
DNA: TGTGCCAGTACACCCACGCGGGGACAGCAAAATAGCAATCAGCCCCAGCATTTT

D: -
size: -
V: TRBV27
J: TRBJ2-3
CDR3: CASSPIRDRLGAPLTDTQYF
DNA: TGTGCCAGCAGTCCCATAAGGGATCGATTGGGGGCCCCACTCACAGATACGCAGTATTTT

D: -
size: few
V: TRBV4-3
J: TRBJ2-1
CDR3: CASSQAMIVLIYNEQFF
DNA: TGCGCCAGCAGCCAAGCTATGATTGTACTCATCTACAATGAGCAGTTCTTC

D: -
size: -
V: TRBV25-1
J: TRBJ2-2
CDR3: CASRSGDTGELFF
DNA: TGTGCCAGCAGATCAGGGGACACCGGGGAGCTGTTTTTT

D: -
size: -
V: TRBV30
J: TRBJ2-7
CDR3: CAWSGGSLWEQDF
DNA: TGTGCCTGGAGTGGAGGCAGTTTGTGGGAGCAGGACTTC

D: -
size: -
V: TRBV18
J: TRBJ1-3
CDR3: CASVRDLSSGNTIYF
DNA: TGTGCCAGTGTGAGGGACTTGAGCTCTGGAAACACCATATATTTT